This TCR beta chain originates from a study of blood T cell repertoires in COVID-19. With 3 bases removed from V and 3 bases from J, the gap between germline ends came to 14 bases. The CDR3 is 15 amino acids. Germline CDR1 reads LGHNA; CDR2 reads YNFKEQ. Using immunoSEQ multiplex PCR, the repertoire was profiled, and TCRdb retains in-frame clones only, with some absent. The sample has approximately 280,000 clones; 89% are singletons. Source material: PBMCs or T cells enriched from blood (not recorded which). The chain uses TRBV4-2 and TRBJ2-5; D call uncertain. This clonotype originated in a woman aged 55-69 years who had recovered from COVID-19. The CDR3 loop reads CASSHHPSEEETQYF. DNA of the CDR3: TGTGCCAGCAGCCACCACCCTAGTGAGGAAGAGACCCAGTACTTC.